The following is a TCR beta chain sequence with its context. Its antigen has not been determined. This entry belongs to a study of cytomegalovirus exposure and HLA in healthy donors (TCRdb year 2017). In terms of the full investigation: According to an earlier analysis of several hundred of the donors, about 179 million T cells yielded some 110 million unique TCR beta sequences and about 300 Gb of sequence data. Of the approximately 400 genotyped donors, less than 85% were placed in the genetic ancestry cluster associated with self-reported Caucasian donors. The number of donors typed differed by locus, with roughly 629-640 for A, B, C, DRB1 and DQB1, around 520 for DQA1, 606 for DPA1, and about 450 for DPB1. Genome-wide SNP genotypes for about 65% of the 666 donors were used in a later genetic analysis, which treated that subset as a discovery cohort. All discovery cohort repertoires had been generated using a single sequencing platform. A later analysis re-examined previously published TCR beta repertoires from about 670 donors and added high-resolution HLA genotyping to investigate patterns of TCR occurrence. In the later analysis, no new phenotypic data were used to find candidate immune exposures; instead, reliance was placed on TCR beta sequences and their occurrence across donors. Using immunosequencing, the study profiled T cell repertoires from some 670 subjects and related those repertoires to cytomegalovirus serostatus. The study was designed to test whether signatures of past pathogen exposure could be identified by cataloging public T cell receptors. In addition to the first cohort of approximately 650 subjects, a separate validation cohort of over 90 different subjects was used. Four to six DR-DQ haplotypes were handled as single units for association and clustering, since linkage in the cohort was strong. Both class I and class II loci were covered by HLA typing, at four-digit resolution. To predict cytomegalovirus infection status, the study brought together high-throughput TCR immunosequencing, statistical association of individual TCRs with disease status, and machine learning. To decide whether each TCR beta V gene segment behaved as functional or pseudogenic, an earlier analysis of some 580 of the donors relied on high-throughput TCR beta sequencing. Donor age, sex, ethnicity and CMV serostatus were collected together with the repertoire data. Around 330 gigabases of sequencing data and around 88 million unique TCR sequences made up an early release that covered 640 HLA-typed donors. Among 398 genotyped donors of the cohort, an average of around 240,000 unique TCR beta nucleotide sequences were sequenced per donor, roughly 18% of them non-productive. General study outcomes and caveats: The sequencing pipeline was judged likely to have produced a cluster of highly shared sequence variants as a technical artifact. HLA typing was unavailable for some donors at each locus, so association tests used only the typed subset. In a later analysis, HLA-associated TCR beta chains showed more clonal expansion and lower generation probabilities than non-associated chains that were equally common. A later analysis found that TCR association rates varied across HLA loci, with DRB1 alleles showing the most associated TCRs and HLA-C alleles the fewest. CMV serostatus was the only immune exposure information available for the cohort. According to a later genetic analysis, donors in an Asian-associated ancestry cluster had fewer N-insertions in productive TCRs than the approximately 670-donor mean. Several of the top co-occurrence clusters appeared to be linked to parvovirus B19, influenza, CMV and Epstein-Barr virus, according to a later analysis. Only TCR beta chains were sequenced in this cohort, and the absence of alpha or paired-chain data limited detectable features. Assigning TCR associations to individual alleles was difficult when HLA alleles, especially DR and DQ, strongly co-occurred. A few of the identified cytomegalovirus-associated TCR beta chains were confirmed in vitro to be specific for cytomegalovirus antigens. At a false discovery rate of 0.05, a later analysis linked 16,951 TCR beta sequences to specific HLA alleles. Correlated functional status among segregating V segments might be attributable to linkage disequilibrium, but an unknown experimental factor could not be ruled out. Some IMGT-functional V segments, including TRBV6-2 and TRBV6-3, could not be told apart with the 87-base-pair reads, so those segments were excluded. In a later genetic analysis, a missense DCLRE1C variant was associated with V-gene and J-gene trimming of TCR beta chains, and the association was replicated in an independent cohort. The authors suggested that the approach could potentially be extended to other disease states and immunological phenotypes. In an earlier analysis of several hundred of the donors, most TCR beta V segments were observed in productive rearrangements about 87% or about 30% of the time, broadly matching IMGT annotations. A further reported finding was that TCR beta sequences accurately predicted the HLA-A and HLA-B alleles for most subjects in the first cohort. The study gave a list of some 150 TCR beta chains associated with cytomegalovirus. According to a later analysis, most CMV-associated TCR beta chains appeared to be HLA-restricted, and the HLA associations seemed to be driven largely by CMV exposure. Because counts were too low, roughly 17 rarely observed V segments, including chromosome 9 orphons, were left out of the earlier analysis of about 620 of the donors. The presence/absence analyses assumed that sequencing depth was roughly uniform across donors, and that assumption may not be true. The classifier was reported to diagnose cytomegalovirus status with high specificity and sensitivity in both the original and validation cohorts. Most TCR sequences were seen in very few donors, while some public TCRs were found in many individuals.

In total, roughly 710 healthy bone marrow donors made up the cohort. At the time of sampling, every cohort member was nominally healthy, though immune exposures that went unrecorded were likely present. The donor tested CMV seronegative, placing the donor among the 350 to 400 seronegative members of the cohort. A peripheral blood sample was provided by each donor, and peripheral blood mononuclear cells were used for TCR beta sequencing. The Qiagen DNeasy Blood Extraction Kit was used to extract genomic DNA from the blood cell samples. Reading the germline V gene gives CDR1 SGHTS and CDR2 YDEGEE. Counted from cysteine to phenylalanine, this CDR3 has 14 amino acids. The only DNA kept is the CDR3, 42 bases in frame from the first base. A distance of 6 bases separates the germline ends of V and J, which lose 0 bases and 2 bases respectively. Preparation of the library involved the immunoSEQ multiplex PCR assay. The multiplex PCR relied on a mix of 60 forward primers for TCR Vbeta segments and 13 reverse primers for TCR Jbeta segments. The CDR3 region of rearranged TCR beta genes was amplified from genomic DNA with a multiplex PCR assay. On the Illumina HiSeq System, the amplified TCR beta libraries were sequenced as 87-base-pair reads. The authors' analysis ran thus. A later analysis counted tens of millions of unique TCR beta chains across the roughly 700 repertoires, and around 9.9 million of these chains were shared by at least two donors. To remove PCR and sequencing errors, raw reads were error-corrected and collapsed into unique sequences using a nearest-neighbor algorithm that merged closely related sequences. V, D and J gene segments were assigned by aligning CDR3 sequences to IMGT reference sequences. For a sequence to be retained, a match of at least six nucleotides to both a V gene segment and a J gene segment was required. A rearrangement counted as productive if the CDR3 had no stop codons and remained in frame with V and J, and every other rearrangement counted as non-productive. CDR3 was defined by IMGT convention, running from the second conserved V-encoded cysteine to the conserved J-encoded phenylalanine. The earlier analysis of a few hundred of the donors excluded any sequence lacking an unambiguous match to a single V gene segment. An earlier analysis of several hundred of the donors called V segments functional above 56.7% productive rearrangements and segregating when the between-donor standard deviation exceeded 5%. A statistical classification framework was built to diagnose cytomegalovirus status from the catalog of TCR beta chain sequences. A later analysis assigned V and J genes by comparing TCR nucleotide sequences with IMGT/GENE-DB human TR gene sequences. In a later analysis, CDR3 sequences and most-parsimonious VDJ recombination scenarios were assigned using the TCRdist pipeline. In a later analysis, each TCR beta chain was defined by its CDR3 amino acid sequence together with its V-gene family, and reads without a unique V-gene family were excluded. In a later analysis, 550 to 650 highly shared, low-generation-probability nucleotide sequences were removed to address suspected cross-contamination and a sequencing artifact. A later analysis calculated a clonal expansion index for each public chain from normalized within-repertoire ranks of inferred template counts. In a later analysis, generation probabilities were computed with a VDJ recombination model fitted to out-of-frame rearrangements, and the resulting probabilities were checked against IGoR. A later analysis scored TCR-TCR, TCR-HLA and TCR-CMV co-occurrence with hypergeometric tests, applying a repertoire-size bias correction to TCR pairs. To estimate false discovery rates, a later analysis permuted the HLA or CMV assignments 20 times. In a later analysis, co-occurring TCRs were grouped using DBSCAN, and TCRdist sequence similarity was added for clustering within HLA-allele-positive subsets. Repertoires with fewer than 30,000 or more than 120,000 public chains, plus five repertoires with anomalous nucleotide sharing, were excluded from co-occurrence clustering. TCRdb took over this immuneACCESS table, retaining in-frame rearrangements with V and J assigned. Such tables are incomplete; in checked studies, under half of the missing clones stem from an unresolved V gene, and the remainder is unexplained. V, J and clone size reflect that table, while D and trimming were determined from the DNA. For this sample, the table gives 130,000 or so clones. Of the sample, 1.5% to 2% is held by the ten largest clones.

This TCR came from a man between 18 and 35 years old in good health and CMV-seronegative. The sample taken for sequencing was PBMCs. The rearrangement combines TRBV5-8 with TRBJ1-5; TRBD1 is possibly the D segment (5 matching bases). The sequenced DNA is TGTGCCAGCAGCTTGGGGACACGCAATCAGCCCCAGCATTTT. It encodes CASSLGTRNQPQHF.